This passage covers 12 T cell receptor beta chains from one sample sequenced in a study of T cells in Graves' hyperthyroidism and ophthalmopathy (dated by TCRdb to 2018 to 2020). The protocol used for the library was multiplex PCR. The instrument was an Illumina HiSeq 2000. The TCR beta CDR3 regions were amplified from RNA transcripts. A first-round RT-PCR of the TCR CDR3 used the HTBI primer set with the Qiagen OneStep RT-PCR kit. Using fastp at Q25 and MiXCR, TCRdb reprocessed the public reads and kept productive beta chains. All rows with the same CDR3 protein become a single entry with the most common DNA and genes. This sample holds some 380,000 distinct CDR3 sequences; approximately 13% were observed only once. About a fifth of the sample belongs to the ten largest clones. Sequencing was performed on blood. These TCRs come from a man aged 30 to 45 with Graves' hyperthyroidism that later progressed to Graves' ophthalmopathy.

This clonotype was counted at least ten times. The CDR3 loop reads CASYIEGLSYGYTF. CDR3 bases: TGTGCCAGTTATATTGAGGGGTTGTCGTATGGCTACACCTTC. The gene calls are TRBV12-3 or TRBV12-4 and TRBJ1-2; tentatively, D is TRBD1 (5 bases). V lost 9 bases and J 5 bases, leaving 19 bases between the germline ends. The CDR3 loop spans 14 amino acids.

The J gene is TRBJ1-2, the V gene TRBV7-9; D gene uncertain. Trimming cost V 2 bases and J 11 bases, with 21 bases left between them. The CDR3 has 15 amino acids. Germline CDR1 is SEHNR and CDR2 is FQNEAQ (reference sequence). The CDR3 DNA reads TGTGCCAGCAGCTTACAAAATTCCCCATTTCTAACTTACACCTTC. Protein: CASSLQNSPFLTYTF.

The CDR3 here is CASSSRLAGASSGANVLTF. Written as DNA, the CDR3 is TGTGCCAGCAGCTCACGACTAGCGGGGGCGAGCTCTGGGGCCAACGTCCTGACTTTC. The chain joins TRBV7-9 to TRBJ2-6; the match to TRBD2 covers 12 bases. Germline V gives CDR1 SEHNR, CDR2 FQNEAQ (reference sequence). The CDR3 spans 19 residues. The V segment lost 4 bases and the J segment 0 bases; nucleotides outside the gene matches: 7.

This clonotype turned up a few times. This chain connects TRBV5-1 to TRBJ2-1; TRBD1 agrees at 12 bases. V shed 4 bases and J 8 bases; nucleotides not matched to a gene: 7. This CDR3 has 15 amino acids. Germline V gene sequence: CDR1 SGHRS, CDR2 YFSETQ. The CDR3 reads CASSGGTGGKDEQFF. Written as DNA, the CDR3 is TGCGCCAGCAGCGGAGGGACAGGGGGCAAGGATGAGCAGTTCTTC.

The chain combines TRBV15 with TRBJ2-3, with no clear D. V was shortened by 3 bases and J by 2 bases, with 15 bases between the two germline ends. CDR1 and CDR2 (germline): LNHNV, YYDKDF (reference sequence). The CDR3 has 16 residues. This CDR3 is CATSSRIQTYTDTQYF. Written as DNA, the CDR3 is TGTGCCACCAGCAGTAGAATTCAGACATACACAGATACGCAGTATTTT.

This clonotype was counted a few times. The chain links TRBV5-1 to TRBJ1-6, with D perhaps TRBD1 (6 bases). Germline V gene lookup returns CDR1 SGHRS and CDR2 YFSETQ. V lost 1 base, J lost 4 bases, and 9 bases lay in between. The CDR3 loop spans 15 amino acids. Here the CDR3 reads CASSLQGQYNSPLHF. CDR3 DNA sequence: TGCGCCAGCAGCTTGCAGGGACAATATAATTCACCCCTCCACTTT.

This chain joins TRBV7-2 and TRBJ2-7, with unresolved D. The V and J ends lost 1 base and 2 bases respectively, with 12 bases between them. Germline CDR1 is SGHTA and CDR2 is FQGNSA. CDR3 length: 15 residues. The DNA for the CDR3 is TGTGCCAGCAGCTTAGGTCTCTCGGCCACCTACGAGCAGTACTTC. It is translated as CASSLGLSATYEQYF.

This clonotype was detected only a few times. This chain links TRBV15 with TRBJ2-6; tentative D call: TRBD2 (5 bases). V was shortened by 5 bases and J by 2 bases, with 16 bases between the two germline ends. CDR1 is LNHNV, CDR2 YYDKDF, per germline (reference sequence). The CDR3 has 17 amino acids. Written as DNA, the CDR3 is TGTGCCACCAGCGGGGAGACGGAAGAAACTGGGGCCAACGTCCTGACTTTC. It specifies CATSGETEETGANVLTF.

This clonotype was found many times. The chain combines TRBV13 with TRBJ2-7; the D gene could be TRBD1 or TRBD2 (5 bases each). V shed 5 bases and J shed 1 base, with 12 bases lying between them. The CDR3 has 14 residues. Germline values: CDR1 PRHDT, CDR2 FYEKMQ (reference sequence). CDR3 sequence reads: CASSAGTNSYEQYF. DNA for the CDR3: TGTGCCAGCAGCGCCGGGACGAATTCCTACGAGCAGTACTTC. The full variable domain, in which reference TRBV13 and TRBJ2-7 provide the parts outside the CDR3, is AAGVIQSPRHLIKEKRETATLKCYPIPRHDTVYWYQQGPGQDPQFLISFYEKMQSDKGSIPDRFSAQQFSDYHSELNMSSLELGDSALYFCASSAGTNSYEQYFGPGTRLTVT.

This clonotype was observed a handful of times. The chain recombines TRBV6-1 with TRBJ2-7, with a possible D match to TRBD1 (5 bases). There are 14 residues in the CDR3. Per germline, CDR1 MNHNS and CDR2 SASEGT. The V end lost 5 bases, the J end lost 3 bases, and 14 bases lay between the germline ends. Written as DNA, the CDR3 is TGTGCCAGCAGTTCGCCCTCCAGGGACTACGAGCAGTACTTC. It translates to CASSSPSRDYEQYF.

This clonotype occurred a few times. The J gene is TRBJ2-6, the V gene TRBV6-1; D gene ambiguous. Trimming took off 5 bases at V and 0 bases at J, with 8 bases between the two ends. Germline-derived CDR1 and CDR2 are MNHNS and SASEGT. The CDR3 length is 15 residues. The CDR3 reads CASSSIDSGANVLTF. CDR3 nucleotides: TGTGCCAGCAGTTCCATCGACTCTGGGGCCAACGTCCTGACTTTC.

CDR3 residues: CASSWGRGRAGTQYF. The CDR3 DNA sequence: TGCGCCAGCAGTTGGGGACGGGGTAGGGCAGGTACGCAGTATTTT. The chain employs TRBV4-1 and TRBJ2-3; TRBD1 or TRBD2 may be the D gene (5 bases each). Germline loops: CDR1 MGHRA, CDR2 YSYEKL. The CDR3 sequence is 15 residues long. Trimming shortened V by 6 bases and J by 8 bases, and 21 bases separated the two germline ends.